The clone carrying this TCR beta chain was observed a few times. The CDR3 runs 17 residues. Germline V gene data show CDR1 as SGHAT and CDR2 as FQNNGV. V lost 5 bases and J lost 3; bases outside the gene matches: 16. The time point was: persistent/refractory GD, antithyroid drugs over 5 years with positive TRAb. Extracted RNA from PBMCs served as the source of the TCR library. This entry comes from a study of regulatory T cells in long-lasting Graves disease. Both iRepertoire HTBI primers and Arm-PCR of CDR3 regions were used to build the TCR beta libraries. TCRdb re-analysed the multiplex PCR reads in MiXCR, keeping a single row per CDR3 protein. The sample yields hundreds of thousands of distinct CDR3 sequences, less than 25% seen once.

The rearrangement uses TRBV11-2 and TRBJ2-7; 7 bases align to TRBD1. The sample here was peripheral blood mononuclear cells (PBMCs), taken when the disease was refractory, from a patient treated with antithyroid drugs. This clonotype originated in a female donor with Graves disease. CDR3 sequence reads: CASSPFPDRETNYEQYF. The CDR3 coding sequence is TGTGCCAGCAGCCCTTTCCCAGACAGGGAAACCAACTACGAGCAGTACTTC.